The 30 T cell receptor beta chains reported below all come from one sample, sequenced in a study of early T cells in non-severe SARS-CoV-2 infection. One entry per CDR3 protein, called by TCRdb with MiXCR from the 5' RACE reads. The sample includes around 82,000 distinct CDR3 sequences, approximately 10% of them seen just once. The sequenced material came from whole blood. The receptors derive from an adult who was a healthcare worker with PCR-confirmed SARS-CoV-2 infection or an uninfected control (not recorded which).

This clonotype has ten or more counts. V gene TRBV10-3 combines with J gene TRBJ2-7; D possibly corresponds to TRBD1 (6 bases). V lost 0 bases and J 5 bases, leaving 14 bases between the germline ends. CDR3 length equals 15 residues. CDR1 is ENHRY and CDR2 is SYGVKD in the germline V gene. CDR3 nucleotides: TGTGCCATCAGTGAGTCGGGCAGGGGTACCGACGAGCAGTACTTC. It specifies CAISESGRGTDEQYF.

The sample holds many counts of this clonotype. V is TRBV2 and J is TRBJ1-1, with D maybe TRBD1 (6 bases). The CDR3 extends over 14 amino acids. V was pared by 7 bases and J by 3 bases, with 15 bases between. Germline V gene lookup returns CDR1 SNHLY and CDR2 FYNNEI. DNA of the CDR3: TGTGCCAGCATAGGTTCAGGGGCATACACTGAAGCTTTCTTT. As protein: CASIGSGAYTEAFF. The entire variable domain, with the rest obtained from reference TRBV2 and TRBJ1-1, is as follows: EPEVTQTPSHQVTQMGQEVILRCVPISNHLYFYWYRQILGQKVEFLVSFYNNEISEKSEIFDDQFSVERPDGSNFTLKIRSTKLEDSAMYFCASIGSGAYTEAFFGQGTRLTVV.

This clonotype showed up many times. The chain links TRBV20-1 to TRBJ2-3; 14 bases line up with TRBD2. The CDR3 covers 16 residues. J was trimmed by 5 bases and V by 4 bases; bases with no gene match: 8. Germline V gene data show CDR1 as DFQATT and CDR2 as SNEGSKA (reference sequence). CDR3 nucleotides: TGCAGTGCTACCACCGGGACTAGCGGGGGTGGAGATACGCAGTATTTT. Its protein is CSATTGTSGGGDTQYF.

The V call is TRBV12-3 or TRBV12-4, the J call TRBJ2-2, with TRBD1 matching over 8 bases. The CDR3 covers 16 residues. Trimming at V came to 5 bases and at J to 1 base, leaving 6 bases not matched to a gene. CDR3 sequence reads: CASSPAGTGNTGELFF. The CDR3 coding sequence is TGTGCCAGCAGTCCCGCCGGGACAGGGAACACCGGGGAGCTGTTTTTT.

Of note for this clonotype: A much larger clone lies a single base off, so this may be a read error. The CDR3 loop is CVSSSLGGYTF. The CDR3 DNA is TGTGTCAGTAGCAGTCTCGGAGGCTACACCTTC. The chain recombines TRBV2 with TRBJ1-2; no definite D call. CDR3 length: 11 residues. Germline V CDR1 and CDR2: SNHLY, FYNNEI.

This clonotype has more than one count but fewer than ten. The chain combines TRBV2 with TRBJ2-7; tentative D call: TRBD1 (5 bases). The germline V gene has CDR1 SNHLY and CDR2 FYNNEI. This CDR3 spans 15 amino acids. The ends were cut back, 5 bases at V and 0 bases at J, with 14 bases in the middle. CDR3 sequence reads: CASSTQRGSSYEQYF. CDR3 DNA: TGTGCCAGCAGTACACAAAGGGGAAGCTCCTACGAGCAGTACTTC. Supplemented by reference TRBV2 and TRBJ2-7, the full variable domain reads EPEVTQTPSHQVTQMGQEVILRCVPISNHLYFYWYRQILGQKVEFLVSFYNNEISEKSEIFDDQFSVERPDGSNFTLKIRSTKLEDSAMYFCASSTQRGSSYEQYFGPGTRLTVT.

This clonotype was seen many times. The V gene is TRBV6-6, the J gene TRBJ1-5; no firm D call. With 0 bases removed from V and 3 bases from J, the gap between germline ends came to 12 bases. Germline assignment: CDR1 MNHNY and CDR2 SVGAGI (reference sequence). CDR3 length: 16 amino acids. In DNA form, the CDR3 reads TGTGCCAGCAGTTACTCTGGCGGCAGAGTCAATCAGCCCCAGCATTTT. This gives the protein CASSYSGGRVNQPQHF.

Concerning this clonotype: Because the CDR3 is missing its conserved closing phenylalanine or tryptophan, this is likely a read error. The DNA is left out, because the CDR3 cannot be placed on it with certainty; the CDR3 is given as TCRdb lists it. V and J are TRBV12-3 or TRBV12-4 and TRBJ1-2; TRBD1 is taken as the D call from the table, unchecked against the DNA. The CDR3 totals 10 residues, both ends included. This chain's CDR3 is CATSTRVHTL.

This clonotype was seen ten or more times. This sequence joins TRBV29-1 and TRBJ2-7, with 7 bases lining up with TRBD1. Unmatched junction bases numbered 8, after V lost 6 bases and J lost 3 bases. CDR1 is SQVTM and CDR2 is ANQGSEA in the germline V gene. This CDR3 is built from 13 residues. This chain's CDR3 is CSVPQGTGYEQYF. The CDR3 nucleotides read TGCAGCGTCCCACAGGGGACGGGCTACGAGCAGTACTTC.

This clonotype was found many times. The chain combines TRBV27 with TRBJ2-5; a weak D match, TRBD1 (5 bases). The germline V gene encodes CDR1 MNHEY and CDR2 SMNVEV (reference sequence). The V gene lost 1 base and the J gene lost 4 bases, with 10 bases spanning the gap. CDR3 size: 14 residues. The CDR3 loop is CASSLWGSPETQYF. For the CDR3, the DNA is TGTGCCAGCAGTTTATGGGGCAGCCCAGAGACCCAGTACTTC.

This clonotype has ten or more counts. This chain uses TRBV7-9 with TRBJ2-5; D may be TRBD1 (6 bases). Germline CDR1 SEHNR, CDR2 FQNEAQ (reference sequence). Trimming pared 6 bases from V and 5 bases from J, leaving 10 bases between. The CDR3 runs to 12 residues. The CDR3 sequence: CASSTGLETQYF. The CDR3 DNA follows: TGTGCCAGCAGTACAGGGCTGGAGACCCAGTACTTC.

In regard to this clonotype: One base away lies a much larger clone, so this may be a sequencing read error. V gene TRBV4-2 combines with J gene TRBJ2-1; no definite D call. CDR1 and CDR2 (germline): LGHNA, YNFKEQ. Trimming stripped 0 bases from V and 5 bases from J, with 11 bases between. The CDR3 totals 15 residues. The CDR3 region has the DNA TGTGCCAGCAGCCAAGATTTAGGGCAGAACAATGAGCAGTTCTTC. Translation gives CASSQDLGQNNEQFF.

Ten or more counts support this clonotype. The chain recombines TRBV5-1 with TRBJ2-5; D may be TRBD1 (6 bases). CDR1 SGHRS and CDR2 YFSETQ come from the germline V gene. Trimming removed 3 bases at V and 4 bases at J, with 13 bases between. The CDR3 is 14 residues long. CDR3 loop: CASSSDSSRETQYF. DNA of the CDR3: TGCGCCAGCAGCTCGGACAGTTCCCGAGAGACCCAGTACTTC.

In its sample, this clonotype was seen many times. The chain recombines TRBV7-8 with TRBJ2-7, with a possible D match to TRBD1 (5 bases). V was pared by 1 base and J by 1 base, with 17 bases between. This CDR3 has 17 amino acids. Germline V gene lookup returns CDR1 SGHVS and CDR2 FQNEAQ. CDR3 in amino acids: CASSLVGQGFKSYEQYF. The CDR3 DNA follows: TGTGCCAGCAGCTTAGTCGGGCAGGGCTTTAAATCCTACGAGCAGTACTTC.

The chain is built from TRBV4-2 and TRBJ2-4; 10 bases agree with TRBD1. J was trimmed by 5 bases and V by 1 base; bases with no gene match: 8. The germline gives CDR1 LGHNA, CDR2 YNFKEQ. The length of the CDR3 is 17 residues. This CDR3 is CASSQGSGQGPENIQYF. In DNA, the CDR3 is TGTGCCAGCAGCCAAGGATCGGGACAGGGGCCCGAAAACATTCAGTACTTC.

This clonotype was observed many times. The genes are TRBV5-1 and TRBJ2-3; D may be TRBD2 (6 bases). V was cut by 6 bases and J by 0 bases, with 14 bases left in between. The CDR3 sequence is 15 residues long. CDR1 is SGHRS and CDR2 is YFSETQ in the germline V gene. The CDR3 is CASTPNGGSTDTQYF. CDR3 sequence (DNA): TGCGCCAGCACTCCCAATGGGGGGAGCACAGATACGCAGTATTTT.

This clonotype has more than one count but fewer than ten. The CDR3 is CASSGSTVTNEKLFF. In DNA, the CDR3 is TGCGCCAGCAGTGGGTCGACAGTAACTAATGAAAAACTGTTTTTT. This rearrangement joins TRBV10-1 to TRBJ1-4; tentative D call: TRBD1 (5 bases). The CDR3 is 15 amino acids. Between the trimmed V and J ends, which lost 4 bases and 1 base, there was a span of 10 bases. Germline values: CDR1 WNHNN, CDR2 SYGVQD (reference sequence).

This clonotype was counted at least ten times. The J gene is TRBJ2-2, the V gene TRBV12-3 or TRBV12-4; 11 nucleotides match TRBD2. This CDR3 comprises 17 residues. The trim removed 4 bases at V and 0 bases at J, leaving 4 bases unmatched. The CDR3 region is CASSSFSGGANTGELFF. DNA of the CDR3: TGTGCCAGCAGTTCCTTTAGCGGGGGGGCGAACACCGGGGAGCTGTTTTTT.

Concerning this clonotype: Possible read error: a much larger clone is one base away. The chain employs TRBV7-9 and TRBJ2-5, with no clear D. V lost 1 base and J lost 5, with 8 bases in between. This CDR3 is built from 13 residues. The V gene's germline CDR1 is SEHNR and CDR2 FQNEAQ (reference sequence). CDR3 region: CASSLVVSETQYF. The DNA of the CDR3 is TGTGCCAGCAGCTTAGTAGTATCGGAGACCCAGTACTTC.

The chain's CDR3 is CASSLGGVSTDTQYF. The DNA for the CDR3 is TGCGCCAGCAGCTTGGGAGGGGTGAGCACAGATACGCAGTATTTT. V gene TRBV5-1 combines with J gene TRBJ2-3; possibly TRBD1 or TRBD2 for D (5 bases each). The CDR3 has 15 residues. Per the germline V gene, CDR1 is SGHRS and CDR2 is YFSETQ. V was pared by 0 bases and J by 0 bases, with 8 bases between.

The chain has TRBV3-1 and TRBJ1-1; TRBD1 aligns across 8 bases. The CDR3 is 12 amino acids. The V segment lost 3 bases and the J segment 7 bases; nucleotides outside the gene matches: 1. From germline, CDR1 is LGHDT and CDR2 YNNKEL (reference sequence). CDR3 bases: TGTGCCAGCAGCCACAGGGGGCTTGAAGCTTTCTTT. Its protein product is CASSHRGLEAFF.

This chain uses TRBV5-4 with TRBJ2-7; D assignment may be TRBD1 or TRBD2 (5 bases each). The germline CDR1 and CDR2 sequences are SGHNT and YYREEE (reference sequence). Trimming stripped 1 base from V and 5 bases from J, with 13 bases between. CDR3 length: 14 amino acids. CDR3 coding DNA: TGTGCCAGCAGCTTGACGGGACCGCCCGACGAGCAGTACTTC. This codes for CASSLTGPPDEQYF. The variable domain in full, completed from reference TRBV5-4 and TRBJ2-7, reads ETGVTQSPTHLIKTRGQQVTLRCSSQSGHNTVSWYQQALGQGPQFIFQYYREEENGRGNFPPRFSGLQFPNYSSELNVNALELDDSALYLCASSLTGPPDEQYFGPGTRLTVT.

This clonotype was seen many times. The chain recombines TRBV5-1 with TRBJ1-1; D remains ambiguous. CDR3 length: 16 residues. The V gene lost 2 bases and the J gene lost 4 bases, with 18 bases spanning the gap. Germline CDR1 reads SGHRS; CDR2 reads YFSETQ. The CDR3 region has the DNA TGCGCCAGCAGCTTTGGCTTGGGCGGGGTTCCCACTGAAGCTTTCTTT. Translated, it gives CASSFGLGGVPTEAFF.

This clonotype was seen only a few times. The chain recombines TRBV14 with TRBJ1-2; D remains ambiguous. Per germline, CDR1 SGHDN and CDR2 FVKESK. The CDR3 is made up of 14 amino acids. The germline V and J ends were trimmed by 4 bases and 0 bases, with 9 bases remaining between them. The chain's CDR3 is CASSPRPPNYGYTF. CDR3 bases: TGTGCCAGCAGCCCCCGGCCTCCTAACTATGGCTACACCTTC.

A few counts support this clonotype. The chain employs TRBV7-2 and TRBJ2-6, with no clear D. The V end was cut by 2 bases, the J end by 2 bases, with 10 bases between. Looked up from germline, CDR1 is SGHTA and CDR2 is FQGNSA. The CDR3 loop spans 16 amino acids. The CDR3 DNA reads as TGTGCCAGCAGCTTAATTCGGTCGACTGGGGCCAACGTCCTGACTTTC. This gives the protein CASSLIRSTGANVLTF. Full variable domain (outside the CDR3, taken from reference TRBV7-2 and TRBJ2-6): GAGVSQSPSNKVTEKGKDVELRCDPISGHTALYWYRQSLGQGLEFLIYFQGNSAPDKSGLPSDRFSAERTGGSVSTLTIQRTQQEDSAVYLCASSLIRSTGANVLTFGAGSRLTVL.

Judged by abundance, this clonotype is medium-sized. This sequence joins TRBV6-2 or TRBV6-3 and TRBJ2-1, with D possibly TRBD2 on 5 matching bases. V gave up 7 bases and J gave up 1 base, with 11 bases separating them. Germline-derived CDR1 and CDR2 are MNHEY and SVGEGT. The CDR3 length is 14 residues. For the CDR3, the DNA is TGTGCCAGCACCAGCGGAGGATCCTACAATGAGCAGTTCTTC. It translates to CASTSGGSYNEQFF.

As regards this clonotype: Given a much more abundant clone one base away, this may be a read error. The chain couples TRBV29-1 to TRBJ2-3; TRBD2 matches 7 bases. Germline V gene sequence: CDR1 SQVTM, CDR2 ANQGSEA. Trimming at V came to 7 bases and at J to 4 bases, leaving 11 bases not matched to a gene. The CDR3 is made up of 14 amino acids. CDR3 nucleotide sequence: TGCAGCGCCCCCGACGATGGGGGGGCAGATACGCAGTATTTT. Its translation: CSAPDDGGADTQYF.

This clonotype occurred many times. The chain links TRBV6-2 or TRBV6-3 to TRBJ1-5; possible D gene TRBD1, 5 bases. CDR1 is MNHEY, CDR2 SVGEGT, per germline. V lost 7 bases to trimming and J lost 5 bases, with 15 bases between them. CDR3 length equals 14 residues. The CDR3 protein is CASTRGDRYQPQHF. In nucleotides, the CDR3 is TGTGCCAGCACCAGAGGAGACAGATATCAGCCCCAGCATTTT.

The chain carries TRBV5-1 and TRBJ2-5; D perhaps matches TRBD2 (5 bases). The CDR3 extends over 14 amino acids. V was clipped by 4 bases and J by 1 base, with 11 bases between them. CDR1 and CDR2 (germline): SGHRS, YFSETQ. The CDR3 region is CASSPWAGQETQYF. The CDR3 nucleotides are TGCGCCAGCAGCCCCTGGGCGGGCCAAGAGACCCAGTACTTC.

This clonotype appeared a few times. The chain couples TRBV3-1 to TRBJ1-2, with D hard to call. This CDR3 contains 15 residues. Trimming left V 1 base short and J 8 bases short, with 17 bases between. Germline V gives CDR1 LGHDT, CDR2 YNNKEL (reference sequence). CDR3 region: CASSQAEGHGRGYTF. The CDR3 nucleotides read TGTGCCAGCAGCCAAGCGGAAGGCCACGGGAGGGGCTACACCTTC.